Listed here are 32 T cell receptor beta chains from one sample, sequenced in a study of T cells after yellow fever vaccination. MiXCR, applied by TCRdb to the 5' RACE reads, yields one record per CDR3 protein. The sample shows a few hundred thousand distinct CDR3 sequences, 7.5% to 9.5% of them seen only once. The sample was CD4+ T cells sorted from PBMCs, taken 5 days after the yellow fever booster vaccination. Every receptor here comes from a man aged 18-30 years who received the YFV17D yellow fever vaccine.

This rearrangement joins TRBV6-2 or TRBV6-3 to TRBJ1-1; no clear D gene. Trimming took 8 bases from V and 6 from J, leaving 22 bases between them. The CDR3 runs to 15 residues. Germline values: CDR1 MNHEY, CDR2 SVGEGT. This chain's CDR3 is CASGPSGRVVPEAFF. DNA of the CDR3: TGTGCCAGCGGTCCCAGCGGGCGAGTTGTTCCTGAAGCTTTCTTT.

In this sample, this clonotype turned up a few times. The chain employs TRBV20-1 and TRBJ1-1; the D gene is possibly TRBD1 (5 bases). The CDR3 is 15 residues long. V lost 1 base and J 1 base, leaving 13 bases between the germline ends. From germline, CDR1 is DFQATT and CDR2 SNEGSKA (reference sequence). CDR3 coding DNA: TGCAGTGCTAGAGTGTCCGGACATAGGAACACTGAAGCTTTCTTT. It yields the protein CSARVSGHRNTEAFF.

The chain joins TRBV7-6 to TRBJ1-4; D remains ambiguous. There are 13 residues in the CDR3. The V end was cut by 2 bases, the J end by 7 bases, with 8 bases between. Germline CDR1 reads SGHVS; CDR2 reads FNYEAQ. The CDR3 sequence: CASSLNRVEKLFF. CDR3 in DNA: TGTGCCAGCAGCTTAAATCGGGTTGAAAAACTGTTTTTT.

The CDR3, as DNA: TGTGCCAGTAGTATGAGTGGGGCGCCTCCCACTGAAGCTTTCTTT. As protein: CASSMSGAPPTEAFF. V is TRBV19 and J is TRBJ1-1; a possible D gene is TRBD1 (5 bases). This CDR3 region has 15 residues. In germline, CDR1 is LNHDA, CDR2 SQIVND (reference sequence). V lost 3 bases, J lost 4 bases, and 15 bases lay in between.

The chain couples TRBV4-3 to TRBJ1-1, with D possibly matching TRBD1 (5 bases). This CDR3 spans 15 amino acids. V lost 0 bases and J 4 bases, leaving 12 bases between the germline ends. Per germline, CDR1 LGHNA and CDR2 YSLEER. The DNA for the CDR3 is TGCGCCAGCAGCCAAGACTCCCAGGGAGGCACTGAAGCTTTCTTT. Translated, it gives CASSQDSQGGTEAFF.

There are a few counts of this clonotype. V gene TRBV5-1 combines with J gene TRBJ2-2; D gene uncertain. This CDR3 has 15 residues. CDR1 and CDR2 (germline): SGHRS, YFSETQ. Trimming left V 3 bases short and J 5 bases short, with 14 bases between. CDR3 sequence (DNA): TGCGCCAGCAGCTCCGACATTGGGCCGACCGGGGAGCTGTTTTTT. As protein: CASSSDIGPTGELFF.

This chain links TRBV18 with TRBJ1-3, with D unclear. The germline V gene has CDR1 KGHSH and CDR2 LQKENI. This CDR3 is 15 amino acids long. The V gene lost 3 bases and the J gene lost 4 bases, with 13 bases spanning the gap. CDR3 residues: CASSPVAESGNTIYF. In DNA form, the CDR3 reads TGTGCCAGCTCACCGGTGGCAGAGAGCGGAAACACCATATATTTT.

J is TRBJ2-4 and V is TRBV28; possibly TRBD2 for D (6 bases). Per germline, CDR1 MDHEN and CDR2 SYDVKM. The germline V and J ends were trimmed by 8 bases and 8 bases, with 13 bases remaining between them. CDR3 length: 12 amino acids. CDR3 nucleotides: TGTGCCAGCGGGGGGAGGATTCACATTCAGTACTTC. It encodes CASGGRIHIQYF. Together with reference TRBV28 and TRBJ2-4, the CDR3 gives the full variable domain: DVKVTQSSRYLVKRTGEKVFLECVQDMDHENMFWYRQDPGLGLRLIYFSYDVKMKEKGDIPEGYSVSREKKERFSLILESASTNQTSMYLCASGGRIHIQYFGAGTRLSVL.

CDR3 region: CSARRGETQYF. As DNA, the CDR3 is TGCAGTGCTAGGAGGGGGGAGACCCAGTACTTC. The J gene is TRBJ2-5, the V gene TRBV20-1; perhaps TRBD1 as D (6 bases). V lost 3 bases, J lost 5 bases, and 7 bases lay in between. Germline CDR1 and CDR2: DFQATT and SNEGSKA (reference sequence). The CDR3 is 11 amino acids.

The chain is built from TRBV3-1 and TRBJ2-5, with D possibly matching TRBD2 (7 bases). Between the trimmed V and J ends, which lost 4 bases and 4 bases, there was a span of 19 bases. There are 16 residues in the CDR3. Germline loops: CDR1 LGHDT, CDR2 YNNKEL (reference sequence). CDR3 protein: CASSPSMGGGAETQYF. In nucleotides, the CDR3 is TGTGCCAGCAGCCCATCGATGGGGGGGGGCGCAGAGACCCAGTACTTC.

This clonotype was seen at least ten times. The CDR3 loop reads CASSPLPGGQNEQFF. The CDR3 region has the DNA TGCGCCAGCAGCCCGCTCCCGGGGGGGCAGAATGAGCAGTTCTTC. The gene calls are TRBV5-1 and TRBJ2-1, with 8 bases matching TRBD2. Losses at the gene ends were 4 bases for V and 7 bases for J; bases not matched to a gene: 10. The CDR3 covers 15 residues. Germline CDR1 reads SGHRS; CDR2 reads YFSETQ.

This chain links TRBV3-1 with TRBJ2-5; 8 bases align to TRBD1. Germline V gene sequence: CDR1 LGHDT, CDR2 YNNKEL (reference sequence). Trimming at V came to 8 bases and at J to 5 bases, leaving 7 bases not matched to a gene. The CDR3 sequence is 13 residues long. CDR3 residues: CASGGQGSETQYF. The CDR3 bases are TGTGCCAGCGGAGGACAGGGAAGCGAGACCCAGTACTTC.

The chain carries TRBV21-1 and TRBJ1-6; the table gives TRBD1 as D, unverified against the DNA. TRBV21-1 represents a pseudogene. CDR3 size: 17 residues. CDR3: CASTTKGGFPYNSPLHF. CDR3 DNA sequence: TGTGCCAGCACCACAAAGGGGGGTTTCCCCTATAATTCACCCCTCCACTTT.

This clonotype was seen a few times. The chain links TRBV12-3 or TRBV12-4 to TRBJ1-3; the match to TRBD1 covers 7 bases. CDR3 length: 13 amino acids. Trimming took 8 bases from V and 4 from J; bases not matched to a gene: 5. The CDR3: CASGLTGGNTIYF. In DNA form, the CDR3 reads TGTGCCAGCGGCTTGACAGGGGGAAACACCATATATTTT.

This clonotype was found a few times. This chain uses TRBV2 with TRBJ1-5; a weak D match, TRBD1 (6 bases). The length of the CDR3 is 14 residues. V was clipped by 8 bases and J by 5 bases, with 16 bases between them. The germline V gene has CDR1 SNHLY and CDR2 FYNNEI. This CDR3 is CASQGPGGYQPQHF. In DNA form, the CDR3 reads TGTGCCAGCCAGGGGCCAGGCGGCTATCAGCCCCAGCATTTT.

The rearrangement uses TRBV12-5 and TRBJ1-2; a weak D match, TRBD1 (5 bases). The germline gives CDR1 LGHNT, CDR2 FRNRAP. CDR3 length: 14 amino acids. V was trimmed by 1 base and J by 4 bases, leaving 10 bases between them. The CDR3: CASGLEGLFYGYTF. The CDR3, as DNA: TGTGCTAGTGGTTTGGAGGGACTGTTCTATGGCTACACCTTC.

The genes are TRBV12-3 or TRBV12-4 and TRBJ2-1, with D tentatively TRBD1 (5 bases). The CDR3 is 16 amino acids. V was cut by 2 bases and J by 0 bases, with 11 bases left in between. The CDR3 region has the DNA TGTGCCAGCAGTTTAAGGGGCCCGGGCTCCTACAATGAGCAGTTCTTC. This sequence encodes CASSLRGPGSYNEQFF.

This clonotype came up a few times. The chain has TRBV12-3 or TRBV12-4 and TRBJ2-1; the match to TRBD2 covers 7 bases. Germline trimming cut 6 bases from V and 1 base from J; bases unmatched to any gene: 6. The CDR3 extends over 15 amino acids. CDR3 in DNA: TGTGCCAGCAGCCGGGCGGGGGTGTCCTACAATGAGCAGTTCTTC. Translating it yields CASSRAGVSYNEQFF.

This clonotype turned up a few times. The chain is built from TRBV19 and TRBJ2-7; D tentatively fits TRBD1 or TRBD2 (5 bases each). Germline loops: CDR1 LNHDA, CDR2 SQIVND (reference sequence). CDR3 length equals 15 residues. V was shortened by 1 base and J by 2 bases, with 12 bases between the two germline ends. CDR3: CASSIAPGTPYEQYF. CDR3 bases: TGTGCCAGTAGTATAGCTCCCGGGACCCCCTACGAGCAGTACTTC. Filled out from reference TRBV19 and TRBJ2-7, the complete variable domain reads DGGITQSPKYLFRKEGQNVTLSCEQNLNHDAMYWYRQDPGQGLRLIYYSQIVNDFQKGDIAEGYSVSREKKESFPLTVTSAQKNPTAFYLCASSIAPGTPYEQYFGPGTRLTVT.

V and J are TRBV20-1 and TRBJ2-2; D is ambiguous. Trimming pared 0 bases from V and 2 bases from J, leaving 4 bases between. Germline CDR1 reads DFQATT; CDR2 reads SNEGSKA (reference sequence). The CDR3 sequence is 13 residues long. The CDR3 DNA reads TGCAGTGCTAGAGATCGTAACACCGGGGAGCTGTTTTTT. Translated, it gives CSARDRNTGELFF.

This clonotype came up a few times. V gene TRBV5-1 combines with J gene TRBJ1-1, with 10 bases that match TRBD1. The V gene end was trimmed by 2 bases and the J gene end by 7 bases; junction bases not matched to a gene: 2. Germline-derived CDR1 and CDR2 are SGHRS and YFSETQ. CDR3 size: 13 residues. The CDR3 is CASSFGQGGEAFF. CDR3 sequence (DNA): TGCGCCAGCAGCTTCGGACAGGGGGGTGAAGCTTTCTTT.

The table lists this clonotype with a few counts. The V and J genes are TRBV18 and TRBJ2-2, with D hard to call. Germline V gives CDR1 KGHSH, CDR2 LQKENI. The V gene lost 6 bases and the J gene lost 6 bases, with 20 bases spanning the gap. This CDR3 spans 16 amino acids. As DNA, the CDR3 is TGTGCCAGCTCGACGAGAATTCAGGCCCACTCCGGGGAGCTGTTTTTT. Its translation is CASSTRIQAHSGELFF. Filled out from reference TRBV18 and TRBJ2-2, the complete variable domain reads NAGVMQNPRHLVRRRGQEARLRCSPMKGHSHVYWYRQLPEEGLKFMVYLQKENIIDESGMPKERFSAEFPKEGPSILRIQQVVRGDSAAYFCASSTRIQAHSGELFFGEGSRLTVL.

This clonotype was seen only a few times. The rearrangement joins TRBV4-1 to TRBJ1-5, with D perhaps TRBD1 (6 bases). Germline V CDR1 and CDR2: MGHRA, YSYEKL. The CDR3 covers 15 residues. Trimming removed 0 bases from V and 7 bases from J, with 13 bases in between. CDR3 sequence: CASSQDTGWGQPQHF. The CDR3 DNA reads TGCGCCAGCAGCCAAGATACAGGGTGGGGCCAGCCCCAGCATTTT.

A few counts support this clonotype. V and J are TRBV28 and TRBJ2-7; no clear D gene. V gave up 6 bases and J gave up 5 bases, with 11 bases separating them. The germline V gene has CDR1 MDHEN and CDR2 SYDVKM. This CDR3 has 12 residues. CDR3 residues: CASSLTGHEQYV. For the CDR3, the DNA is TGTGCCAGCAGCCTGACGGGTCACGAGCAGTACGTC.

This clonotype was recorded at least ten times. The chain is built from TRBV9 and TRBJ1-5, with a tentative D call TRBD1 (5 bases). V was shortened by 10 bases and J by 4 bases, with 12 bases between the two germline ends. Germline CDR1 reads SGDLS; CDR2 reads YYNGEE. The length of the CDR3 is 12 residues. The CDR3 nucleotides read TGTGCCCTAACCCGGACAAATCAGCCCCAGCATTTT. Translating gives CALTRTNQPQHF.

This clonotype was observed many times. The chain combines TRBV20-1 with TRBJ2-1; 14 bases fit TRBD2. The J segment lost 4 bases and the V segment lost 6 bases, leaving 5 bases of the junction unmatched. The V gene's germline CDR1 is DFQATT and CDR2 SNEGSKA (reference sequence). The CDR3 is 15 amino acids. CDR3 DNA sequence: TGCAGTGCAGGACTAGCGGGGGGACCTTACAATGAGCAGTTCTTC. Protein sequence: CSAGLAGGPYNEQFF.

In its sample, this clonotype was seen many times. The rearrangement links TRBV7-9 to TRBJ1-1; 8 bases match TRBD1. The germline V gene has CDR1 SEHNR and CDR2 FQNEAQ (reference sequence). The CDR3 has 14 amino acids. Trimming removed 4 bases from V and 3 bases from J; junction bases left unmatched: 4. CDR3 sequence (DNA): TGTGCCAGCAGCTCCGGACAGGGCTACACTGAAGCTTTCTTT. Its protein is CASSSGQGYTEAFF.

The chain employs TRBV7-2 and TRBJ2-5, with D possibly being TRBD1 or TRBD2 (6 bases each). V was clipped by 1 base and J by 5 bases, with 11 bases between them. There are 14 residues in the CDR3. Germline values: CDR1 SGHTA, CDR2 FQGNSA. The CDR3 spells CASSLVGGGETQYF. The DNA for the CDR3 is TGTGCCAGCAGCTTAGTGGGGGGCGGGGAGACCCAGTACTTC.

This clonotype was observed a handful of times. The chain recombines TRBV27 with TRBJ1-6; D ambiguous. V lost 6 bases and J lost 9, with 15 bases in between. Looked up from germline, CDR1 is MNHEY and CDR2 is SMNVEV (reference sequence). CDR3 size: 14 residues. The CDR3 DNA is TGTGCCAGCAGCCGCTCGGATATGGGTTCACCCCTCCACTTT. It yields the protein CASSRSDMGSPLHF.

The genes are TRBV7-2 and TRBJ2-5, with TRBD1 matching over 9 bases. The CDR3 contains 15 residues. CDR1 SGHTA and CDR2 FQGNSA come from the germline V gene. The trim removed 1 base at V and 5 bases at J, leaving 5 bases unmatched. This CDR3 is CASSLGQGGRETQYF. DNA for the CDR3: TGTGCCAGCAGCTTAGGACAGGGGGGCAGGGAGACCCAGTACTTC.

The DNA of the CDR3 is TGTGCCAGCAGTTCGGGACAGGGGGCTGGGGAGCAGTACTTC. Translated, it gives CASSSGQGAGEQYF. J is TRBJ2-7 and V is TRBV27; 12 bases map to TRBD1. Germline V lookup: CDR1 MNHEY, CDR2 SMNVEV (reference sequence). CDR3 length equals 14 residues. Trimming took 4 bases from V and 7 from J; bases not matched to a gene: 5.

The chain is built from TRBV11-2 and TRBJ2-3; D may be TRBD2 (6 bases). Trimming took 4 bases from V and 4 from J, leaving 12 bases between them. CDR3 length equals 14 residues. CDR1 is SGHAT and CDR2 is FQNNGV in the germline V gene. Here the CDR3 DNA reads TGTGCCAGCAGCTCCCGGGAGTTCCCAGATACGCAGTATTTT. It translates to CASSSREFPDTQYF.